This TCR beta chain originates from a study of T-cell reconstitution after alpha-beta-depleted transplantation in children. Trimming removed 4 bases at V and 5 bases at J, with 7 bases between. The germline gives CDR1 SEHNR, CDR2 FQNEAQ (reference sequence). The CDR3 is 12 amino acids. Unique molecular identifiers were incorporated into the prepared TCRbeta library. TCRdb analysed the PCR reads with MiXCR anew, one entry per CDR3 protein. The data hold around 360,000 distinct CDR3 sequences, with 10% observed a single time. The material was PBMCs from the stem cell graft donor, obtained from the stem cell graft. The chain is built from TRBV7-9 and TRBJ2-3; D gene unclear. The sequence derives from a human donor who donated a stem cell graft to a child with acute lymphoblastic leukemia. The DNA of the CDR3 is TGTGCCAGCAGCTCCTCCTTAGATACGCAGTATTTT. Its translation: CASSSSLDTQYF.